The subject of this entry is one T cell receptor beta chain. The antigen is unknown. The CDR3 covers 13 residues. Germline V gene data show CDR1 as SGHRS and CDR2 as YFSETQ. Trimming took 4 bases from V and 7 from J, leaving 14 bases between them. These data are taken from a study of Ad26.COV2.S vaccination and SARS-CoV-2 variants. Treatment denoted: roughly 19 received Ad26.COV2.S at low or high dose, single or two shots; about 5 received placebo; per-sample allocation not given. After the first vaccine or placebo injection, samples were drawn on day 63. Study results and limitations: CD8+ and CD4+ T cells specific for spike reportedly responded with substantial breadth after vaccination.

Measured with immunoSEQ multiplex PCR; TCRdb has only the in-frame clones, and not every one. Of roughly 420,000 clones detected, roughly 87% appear once; the ten largest clones hold about 2.4%. V gene TRBV5-1 combines with J gene TRBJ1-1; maybe TRBD1 (5 bases). Material: peripheral blood, obtained in a trial of Ad26.COV2.S vaccine versus placebo. The origin of this receptor is a person aged 18-60 years who received the Ad26.COV2.S COVID-19 vaccine or a placebo. The CDR3 region has the DNA TGCGCCAGCAGCCTAGGACAAGCCCTTGAAGCTTTCTTT. It codes for CASSLGQALEAFF.